Presented here are 13 T cell receptor beta chains from one specimen sequenced in a study of ipilimumab plus nivolumab after autologous stem cell transplantation. Here immunoSEQ multiplex PCR was the method, and the copy in TCRdb shows in-frame clones only, minus some. This sample has about 15,000 clones, with 65% to 85% found just once. This specimen consisted of PBMCs, obtained in a trial of ipilimumab plus nivolumab as post-transplant consolidation. These receptors all stem from a male donor with diffuse large B-cell lymphoma.

This clone showed up just a few times. The V and J genes are TRBV5-6 and TRBJ1-2; 9 bases agree with TRBD1. CDR1 and CDR2 (germline): SGHDT, YYEEEE. V shed 4 bases, J shed 4 bases, and the junction held 8 bases outside the gene matches. The CDR3 contains 15 residues. CDR3 amino acids: CASSPWTGDRYGYTF. The CDR3 DNA sequence: TGTGCCAGCAGCCCCTGGACAGGGGACCGCTATGGCTACACCTTC.

This rearrangement joins TRBV27 to TRBJ1-4, with D uncertain. The CDR3 is 14 residues long. V was shortened by 6 bases and J by 0 bases, with 8 bases between the two germline ends. Germline values: CDR1 MNHEY, CDR2 SMNVEV (reference sequence). The CDR3 region is CASSQGTTNEKLFF. The CDR3 DNA is TGTGCCAGCAGCCAAGGGACAACTAATGAAAAACTGTTTTTT.

The chain links TRBV7-6 to TRBJ2-3; 7 bases fit TRBD2. CDR3 size: 14 residues. CDR1 SGHVS and CDR2 FNYEAQ come from the germline V gene. Trimming took 7 bases from V and 6 from J; bases not matched to a gene: 10. The CDR3 loop is CASTTFRGEDTQYF. The CDR3 nucleotides read TGTGCCAGCACCACATTCCGGGGGGAGGATACGCAGTATTTT.

The chain employs TRBV5-1 and TRBJ2-1; 10 bases match TRBD2. V lost 1 base to trimming and J lost 2 bases; unmatched junction nucleotides: 12. Germline CDR1 is SGHRS and CDR2 is YFSETQ. CDR3 size: 19 residues. As DNA, the CDR3 is TGCGCCAGCAGCTTGACGTCGCTAGCGGGAGCTCTAGCCTACAATGAGCAGTTCTTC. It codes for CASSLTSLAGALAYNEQFF.

This clone was recorded a few times. The V gene is TRBV30, the J gene TRBJ1-1; TRBD1 might be the D (5 bases). Trimming pared 1 base from V and 0 bases from J, leaving 6 bases between. Germline V CDR1 and CDR2: GTSNPN, SVGIG (reference sequence). The CDR3 extends over 13 amino acids. The CDR3 reads CAWSAGLNTEAFF. As DNA, the CDR3 is TGTGCCTGGAGTGCAGGGTTGAACACTGAAGCTTTCTTT.

V is TRBV4-2 and J is TRBJ1-4; a weak D match, TRBD1 (6 bases). The ends were cut back, 5 bases at V and 8 bases at J, with 21 bases in the middle. Germline CDR1 is LGHNA and CDR2 is YNFKEQ. This CDR3 comprises 16 residues. Here the CDR3 DNA reads TGTGCCAGCAGCTCCTCGCGAGGGGGGTTTTTCGAAAAACTGTTTTTT. The encoded protein is CASSSSRGGFFEKLFF.

The chain is built from TRBV6-5 and TRBJ2-4, with D perhaps TRBD1 (5 bases). Germline V gives CDR1 MNHEY, CDR2 SVGAGI. The CDR3 contains 15 residues. Between the trimmed V and J ends, which lost 6 bases and 6 bases, there was a span of 18 bases. The CDR3 spells CASRADSNRGNIQYF. CDR3 DNA sequence: TGTGCCAGCAGAGCTGACTCGAATAGGGGAAACATTCAGTACTTC.

The chain uses TRBV5-1 and TRBJ2-7; 10 nucleotides line up with TRBD1. Trimming took 3 bases from V and 5 from J; bases not matched to a gene: 5. The CDR3 runs to 14 residues. In germline, CDR1 is SGHRS, CDR2 YFSETQ. The CDR3 loop reads CASSSAGTGDEQYF. For the CDR3, the DNA is TGCGCCAGCAGCTCAGCCGGGACAGGGGACGAGCAGTACTTC.

The table lists this clone with a count of one. CDR3 sequence reads: CASSFDLVGVNTEAFF. CDR3 nucleotide sequence: TGTGCCAGCAGCTTCGATCTAGTGGGGGTGAACACTGAAGCTTTCTTT. The rearrangement joins TRBV7-8 to TRBJ1-1; D is perhaps TRBD1 (5 bases). CDR3 length equals 16 residues. The germline gives CDR1 SGHVS, CDR2 FQNEAQ. V lost 3 bases to trimming and J lost 0 bases, with 14 bases between them. Together with reference TRBV7-8 and TRBJ1-1, the CDR3 gives the full variable domain: GAGVSQSPRYKVAKRGQDVALRCDPISGHVSLFWYQQALGQGPEFLTYFQNEAQLDKSGLPSDRFFAERPEGSVSTLKIQRTQQEDSAVYLCASSFDLVGVNTEAFFGQGTRLTVV.

The chain is built from TRBV6-1 and TRBJ2-5, with D uncertain. CDR3 length: 13 residues. V shed 2 bases and J shed 5 bases, with 9 bases lying between them. Germline assignment: CDR1 MNHNS and CDR2 SASEGT. DNA of the CDR3: TGTGCCAGCAGTGAATTTGTGAAGGAGACCCAGTACTTC. Protein product: CASSEFVKETQYF.

V usage is TRBV15 and J usage is TRBJ2-5, with a tentative D call TRBD2 (5 bases). Germline assignment: CDR1 LNHNV and CDR2 YYDKDF (reference sequence). CDR3 size: 16 residues. Between the trimmed V and J ends, which lost 4 bases and 5 bases, there was a span of 20 bases. The CDR3 region is CATSKLTTGFGETQYF. CDR3 nucleotides: TGTGCCACCAGCAAATTAACCACGGGATTCGGGGAGACCCAGTACTTC.

The chain recombines TRBV19 with TRBJ1-2; the match to TRBD1 covers 9 bases. CDR3 length: 14 residues. Per germline, CDR1 LNHDA and CDR2 SQIVND (reference sequence). The V gene end was trimmed by 1 base and the J gene end by 7 bases; junction bases not matched to a gene: 4. The CDR3 DNA sequence: TGTGCCAGTAGTATAGTTGGGACAGGGAGTGGCTACACCTTC. Translating it yields CASSIVGTGSGYTF.

The rearrangement joins TRBV6-5 to TRBJ1-1, with 7 positions matching TRBD1. The CDR3 consists of 14 residues. V lost 5 bases and J lost 4; bases outside the gene matches: 7. Germline V lookup: CDR1 MNHEY, CDR2 SVGAGI. CDR3 sequence (DNA): TGTGCCAGCAGTACCGACAGGGCCGGCACTGAAGCTTTCTTT. Protein: CASSTDRAGTEAFF.